Presented here are 2 T cell receptor beta chains from one specimen sequenced in a study of T cell responses to AZD1222 COVID-19 vaccine. Sequencing was performed with immunoSEQ multiplex PCR; in TCRdb, only in-frame clones are kept and a portion is missing. The repertoire holds 150,000 or so clones, with about 91% as singletons. Material: peripheral blood, obtained on day 0 of MenACWY control vaccination. Receptors were obtained from an adult in good health.

This chain joins TRBV29-1 and TRBJ1-2, with D unresolved. Trimming left V 0 bases short and J 13 bases short, with 9 bases between. Germline-derived CDR1 and CDR2 are SQVTM and ANQGSEA. This CDR3 spans 10 amino acids. CDR3: CSVEDSVSTF. CDR3 coding DNA: TGCAGCGTTGAAGATTCCGTGAGCACCTTC.

V usage is TRBV7-2 and J usage is TRBJ1-5, with 8 bases lining up with TRBD1. CDR1 is SGHTA, CDR2 FQGNSA, per germline. With 5 bases clipped from V and 4 bases from J, the junction kept 7 bases outside the gene matches. The length of the CDR3 is 15 residues. Here the CDR3 DNA reads TGTGCCAGCAGCGCAACAGGGGGGGGAAATCAGCCCCAGCATTTT. Amino acids: CASSATGGGNQPQHF.